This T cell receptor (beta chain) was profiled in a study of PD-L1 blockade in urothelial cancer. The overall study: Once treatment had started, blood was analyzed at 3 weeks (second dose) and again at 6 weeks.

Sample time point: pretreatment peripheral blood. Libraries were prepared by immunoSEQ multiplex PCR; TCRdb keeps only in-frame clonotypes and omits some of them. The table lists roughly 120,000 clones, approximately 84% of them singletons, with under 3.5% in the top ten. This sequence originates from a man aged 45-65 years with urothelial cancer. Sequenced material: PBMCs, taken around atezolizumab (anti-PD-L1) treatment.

In DNA form, the CDR3 reads TGTGCCAGTAGTACCCTCAGGGGAGGGGCCTACAATGAGCAGTTCTTC. This encodes CASSTLRGGAYNEQFF. The V call is TRBV19, the J call TRBJ2-1, with D possibly matching TRBD2 (7 bases). The V gene lost 4 bases and the J gene lost 2 bases, with 15 bases spanning the gap. This CDR3 is built from 16 residues. Germline V gene sequence: CDR1 LNHDA, CDR2 SQIVND (reference sequence).